Shown below are 25 T cell receptor beta chains from a single sample sequenced in a study of cytomegalovirus exposure and HLA in healthy donors. Vbeta (60) and Jbeta (13) primers were used in the PCR. Assay used: immunoSEQ multiplex PCR; TCRdb lists only in-frame clones, some missing. The top ten clones hold 4.5% to 6% of a sample with fewer than 80,000 clones, over 60% of them seen once. Sequencing was done on a sample of PBMCs. Every receptor here comes from a woman aged 25 to 39 in good health and CMV-seronegative.

The V gene is TRBV7-2, the J gene TRBJ2-1; TRBD2 agrees at 10 bases. Germline V CDR1 and CDR2: SGHTA, FQGNSA. V was pared by 0 bases and J by 8 bases, with 4 bases of the junction left unmatched. The length of the CDR3 is 15 residues. The CDR3 nucleotides read TGTGCCAGCAGCTTAGCCAGCGGGAGGGTCGATGAGCAGTTCTTC. Its translation is CASSLASGRVDEQFF.

The V call is TRBV28, the J call TRBJ2-7; D unclear. The CDR3 runs to 11 residues. V gave up 6 bases and J gave up 8 bases, with 11 bases separating them. Germline V gene lookup returns CDR1 MDHEN and CDR2 SYDVKM. The CDR3 spells CASSSGLKQYF. CDR3 nucleotides: TGTGCCAGCAGCTCAGGCCTAAAGCAGTACTTC.

The chain couples TRBV9 to TRBJ2-1; D unresolved. The CDR3 spans 14 residues. V lost 3 bases to trimming and J lost 0 bases, with 7 bases between them. The germline V gene encodes CDR1 SGDLS and CDR2 YYNGEE. The DNA for the CDR3 is TGTGCCAGCAGCGCCCTCGGCTCCTACAATGAGCAGTTCTTC. Amino acid sequence: CASSALGSYNEQFF.

The chain recombines TRBV29-1 with TRBJ2-2; 7 bases fit TRBD2. Per the germline V gene, CDR1 is SQVTM and CDR2 is ANQGSEA. The ends lost 6 bases at V and 4 bases at J; junction bases unmatched: 11. The CDR3 length is 15 residues. CDR3 residues: CSVPGEGRVTGELFF. The CDR3 bases are TGCAGCGTACCCGGGGAGGGTCGAGTCACCGGGGAGCTGTTTTTT.

The rearrangement uses TRBV2 and TRBJ1-2; 7 positions match TRBD1. Germline-derived CDR1 and CDR2 are SNHLY and FYNNEI. CDR3 size: 16 residues. Unmatched junction bases numbered 12, after V lost 6 bases and J lost 2 bases. The CDR3 sequence is CASSRTDRAENYGYTF. Here the CDR3 DNA reads TGTGCCAGCAGCCGGACCGACAGGGCTGAGAACTATGGCTACACCTTC. Drawing the rest from reference TRBV2 and TRBJ1-2, the complete variable domain is EPEVTQTPSHQVTQMGQEVILRCVPISNHLYFYWYRQILGQKVEFLVSFYNNEISEKSEIFDDQFSVERPDGSNFTLKIRSTKLEDSAMYFCASSRTDRAENYGYTFGSGTRLTVV.

This clone was observed a handful of times. The genes are TRBV4-1 and TRBJ2-5; possibly TRBD2 for D (6 bases). Germline V CDR1 and CDR2: MGHRA, YSYEKL. This CDR3 spans 16 amino acids. The ends were cut back, 1 base at V and 5 bases at J, with 17 bases in the middle. The CDR3 DNA sequence: TGCGCCAGCAGCCAAGGTGAACTAGCCGGAGGTGAGACCCAGTACTTC. Amino acid sequence: CASSQGELAGGETQYF.

This clone was detected a few times. The rearrangement joins TRBV18 to TRBJ1-5, with a tentative D call TRBD1 (5 bases). Looked up from germline, CDR1 is KGHSH and CDR2 is LQKENI. Deletions cut 6 bases from V and 0 bases from J, with 9 bases between. The CDR3 runs to 14 residues. CDR3: CASSDSYSNQPQHF. Written as DNA, the CDR3 is TGTGCCAGCTCCGACAGTTATAGCAATCAGCCCCAGCATTTT.

In this sample, this clone turned up a few times. This chain connects TRBV11-2 to TRBJ2-7, with a possible D match to TRBD1 (6 bases). The V gene's germline CDR1 is SGHAT and CDR2 FQNNGV. V lost 1 base and J lost 3, with 10 bases in between. The CDR3 length is 14 residues. The DNA of the CDR3 is TGTGCCAGCAGCTTAGTGTCAGGGGTCTACGAGCAGTACTTC. Translating it yields CASSLVSGVYEQYF.

The chain is built from TRBV19 and TRBJ1-1; the match to TRBD1 covers 7 bases. CDR3 length: 12 residues. Germline V lookup: CDR1 LNHDA, CDR2 SQIVND (reference sequence). Unmatched junction bases numbered 4, after V lost 4 bases and J lost 8 bases. As DNA, the CDR3 is TGTGCCAGTAGTACGGTGGGACAGGAAGCTTTCTTT. Residues: CASSTVGQEAFF.

The chain combines TRBV27 with TRBJ2-5, with 12 bases that match TRBD2. Matching the DNA end better, TRBJ2-7 makes the J call doubtful. The CDR3 covers 14 residues. The germline gives CDR1 MNHEY, CDR2 SMNVEV (reference sequence). CDR3 sequence (DNA): TGTGCCAGCAGCGGACTAGCGGGGCCCTACGAGCAGTACTTC. This codes for CASSGLAGPYEQYF.

This chain connects TRBV7-9 to TRBJ2-7; TRBD2 aligns across 8 bases. The J segment lost 0 bases and the V segment lost 3 bases, leaving 10 bases of the junction unmatched. The CDR3 consists of 17 residues. CDR1 and CDR2 (germline): SEHNR, FQNEAQ (reference sequence). The CDR3 is CASSLGAGEKNSYEQYF. The DNA of the CDR3 is TGTGCCAGCAGCTTGGGAGCGGGGGAAAAGAACTCCTACGAGCAGTACTTC.

The chain recombines TRBV28 with TRBJ1-2; TRBD1 is a possible D gene (5 bases). Germline-derived CDR1 and CDR2 are MDHEN and SYDVKM. The CDR3 length is 12 residues. Trimming left V 5 bases short and J 4 bases short, with 8 bases between. The CDR3 region is CASSPDSYGYTF. In DNA, the CDR3 is TGTGCCAGCAGTCCAGACAGCTATGGCTACACCTTC.

This chain connects TRBV27 to TRBJ1-5, with D possibly TRBD1 on 6 matching bases. From germline, CDR1 is MNHEY and CDR2 SMNVEV (reference sequence). The CDR3 loop spans 13 amino acids. Trimming stripped 6 bases from V and 11 bases from J, with 17 bases between. CDR3 in amino acids: CASSRTAQESQHF. The CDR3 nucleotides are TGTGCCAGCAGCAGGACAGCTCAGGAGTCCCAGCATTTT.

This chain joins TRBV11-3 and TRBJ2-3, with 11 bases that match TRBD2. This CDR3 is built from 16 residues. V lost 5 bases to trimming and J lost 2 bases; unmatched junction nucleotides: 6. CDR1 is SGHNT and CDR2 is YENEEA in the germline V gene. CDR3 sequence (DNA): TGTGCCAGCAGCCGGGGGACTAGCGGTGACACAGATACGCAGTATTTT. Residues: CASSRGTSGDTDTQYF.

The rearrangement links TRBV5-4 to TRBJ2-5, with 7 bases matching TRBD2. Germline CDR1 reads SGHNT; CDR2 reads YYREEE (reference sequence). The J segment lost 5 bases and the V segment lost 4 bases, leaving 11 bases of the junction unmatched. The CDR3 is 15 residues long. CDR3 amino acids: CASSARTSVGETQYF. DNA of the CDR3: TGTGCCAGCAGCGCACGAACTAGCGTTGGGGAGACCCAGTACTTC.

The chain couples TRBV15 to TRBJ2-5; maybe TRBD1 (6 bases). Trimming shortened V by 1 base and J by 4 bases, and 7 bases separated the two germline ends. CDR1 is LNHNV and CDR2 is YYDKDF in the germline V gene (reference sequence). The CDR3 totals 13 residues. The chain's CDR3 is CATSRGGGETQYF. The CDR3 DNA sequence: TGTGCCACCAGCAGAGGAGGGGGAGAGACCCAGTACTTC.

The sample holds one count of this clone. This sequence joins TRBV28 and TRBJ1-6; 9 bases align to TRBD1. The germline CDR1 and CDR2 sequences are MDHEN and SYDVKM. V lost 3 bases, J lost 7 bases, and 10 bases stayed unmatched. The CDR3 has 17 residues. CDR3 nucleotides: TGTGCCAGCAGTTTGGAGGGACAGGGACGTCGGAATTCACCCCTCCACTTT. Its protein is CASSLEGQGRRNSPLHF.

The chain carries TRBV10-3 and TRBJ2-3, with D maybe TRBD1 (5 bases). V was cut by 8 bases and J by 4 bases, with 13 bases left in between. This CDR3 is built from 13 residues. CDR1 is ENHRY, CDR2 SYGVKD, per germline. CDR3 amino acids: CAILRGVADTQYF. DNA of the CDR3: TGTGCCATCTTAAGGGGTGTCGCAGATACGCAGTATTTT.

The rearrangement joins TRBV27 to TRBJ2-7; no reliable D call. Trimming removed 6 bases from V and 5 bases from J, with 17 bases in between. This CDR3 is built from 14 residues. Germline lookup yields CDR1 MNHEY and CDR2 SMNVEV (reference sequence). For the CDR3, the DNA is TGTGCCAGCAGCCCTGACATAGTAGAGAACGAGCAGTACTTC. It is translated as CASSPDIVENEQYF.

This clone has a single count. The V gene is TRBV5-1, the J gene TRBJ2-1; 10 bases agree with TRBD2. Germline V gene lookup returns CDR1 SGHRS and CDR2 YFSETQ. This CDR3 contains 15 residues. After removal of 2 bases from V and 7 bases from J, the junction contained 6 bases not matched to a gene. The CDR3 region has the DNA TGCGCCAGCAGCTTCAGCGGGAGGGCCCCTAATGAGCAGTTCTTC. It is translated as CASSFSGRAPNEQFF.

This clone was counted a few times. The chain employs TRBV20-1 and TRBJ1-2; a weak D match, TRBD1 (5 bases). The V end was cut by 4 bases, the J end by 4 bases, with 7 bases between. The length of the CDR3 is 11 residues. The germline CDR1 and CDR2 sequences are DFQATT and SNEGSKA (reference sequence). The CDR3: CSATTVYGYTF. The CDR3 DNA sequence: TGCAGTGCTACGACAGTCTATGGCTACACCTTC.

This rearrangement joins TRBV23-1 to TRBJ2-5; TRBD1 matches at 8 bases. TRBV23-1 is treated as an ORF (open reading frame) with a function not yet certain. The CDR3 runs 14 residues. Trimming removed 11 bases from V and 5 bases from J; junction bases left unmatched: 13. The CDR3 here is CALITQGADETQYF. CDR3 in DNA: TGCGCCCTGATAACGCAGGGGGCAGACGAGACCCAGTACTTC.

The CDR3 region has the DNA TGCAGCGTTGAAGTGGGGCGGGGGCAGGGAGATAACTATGGCTACACCTTC. Translating it yields CSVEVGRGQGDNYGYTF. The chain has TRBV29-1 and TRBJ1-2, with a weak D call TRBD1 (6 bases). V gave up 1 base and J gave up 1 base, with 19 bases separating them. The CDR3 totals 17 residues. CDR1 SQVTM and CDR2 ANQGSEA come from the germline V gene.

V is TRBV4-3 and J is TRBJ2-1, with D perhaps matching TRBD1 (5 bases). CDR1 and CDR2 (germline): LGHNA, YSLEER. V was clipped by 4 bases and J by 4 bases, with 17 bases between them. This CDR3 is built from 16 residues. The CDR3: CASSLAQAPLYNEQFF. The CDR3 coding sequence is TGCGCCAGCAGCCTAGCACAGGCGCCCCTGTACAATGAGCAGTTCTTC.

The chain recombines TRBV4-3 with TRBJ1-6, with D perhaps TRBD1 (6 bases). The CDR3 extends over 15 amino acids. Germline V gene lookup returns CDR1 LGHNA and CDR2 YSLEER. V was shortened by 0 bases and J by 5 bases, with 8 bases between the two germline ends. Here the CDR3 reads CASSQENRDNSPLHF. In nucleotides, the CDR3 is TGCGCCAGCAGCCAAGAAAACAGGGATAATTCACCCCTCCACTTT.